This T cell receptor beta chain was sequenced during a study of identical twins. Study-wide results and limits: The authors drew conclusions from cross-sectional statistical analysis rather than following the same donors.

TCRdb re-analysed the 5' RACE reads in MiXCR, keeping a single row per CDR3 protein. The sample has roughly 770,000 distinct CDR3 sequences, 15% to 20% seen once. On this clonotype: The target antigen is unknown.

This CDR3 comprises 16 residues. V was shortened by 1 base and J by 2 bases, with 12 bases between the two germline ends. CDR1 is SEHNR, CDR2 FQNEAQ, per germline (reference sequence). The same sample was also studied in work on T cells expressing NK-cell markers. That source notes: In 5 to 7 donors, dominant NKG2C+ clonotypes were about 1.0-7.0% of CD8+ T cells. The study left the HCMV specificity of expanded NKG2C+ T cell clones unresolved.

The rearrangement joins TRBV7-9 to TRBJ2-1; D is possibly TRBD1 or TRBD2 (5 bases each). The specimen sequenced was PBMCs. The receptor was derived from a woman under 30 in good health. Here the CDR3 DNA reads TGTGCCAGCAGCTTAGGGGGGAAAATCGCCTACAATGAGCAGTTCTTC. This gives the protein CASSLGGKIAYNEQFF.